Reported below is one TCR beta chain. What it binds is not known. Other DNA sequences in the same sample also yield this CDR3. These data originate in a study of cytomegalovirus exposure and HLA in healthy donors. The study's findings and limits: Several of the most significant clusters appeared, in a later analysis, to be linked to common viral pathogens. Clonal expansion, a later analysis showed, was greater in HLA-associated TCR beta chains than in equally common others. Another analysis was done later, and it associated around 17,000 TCR beta sequences with HLA alleles at 0.05 false discovery rate.

PCR employed 60 Vbeta and 13 Jbeta primers. Clones were read by immunoSEQ multiplex PCR, and TCRdb kept only the in-frame ones, dropping some. The data show 270,000 or so clones, about nine tenths seen once. The ends lost 0 bases at V and 3 bases at J; junction bases unmatched: 13. The CDR3 is 19 residues long. CDR1 is LGHNT, CDR2 FRNRAP, per germline. Each of the donors was a healthy bone marrow donor. V is TRBV12-5 and J is TRBJ1-2, with 10 bases lining up with TRBD1. Sequences were obtained from PBMCs. This clonotype was obtained from a girl aged 2-9 years in good health and CMV-seronegative. The DNA for the CDR3 is TGTGCTAGTGGTTTGGTTCTCGGGACAGGGGAAAAGTGGTACTATGGCTACACCTTC. It yields the protein CASGLVLGTGEKWYYGYTF.